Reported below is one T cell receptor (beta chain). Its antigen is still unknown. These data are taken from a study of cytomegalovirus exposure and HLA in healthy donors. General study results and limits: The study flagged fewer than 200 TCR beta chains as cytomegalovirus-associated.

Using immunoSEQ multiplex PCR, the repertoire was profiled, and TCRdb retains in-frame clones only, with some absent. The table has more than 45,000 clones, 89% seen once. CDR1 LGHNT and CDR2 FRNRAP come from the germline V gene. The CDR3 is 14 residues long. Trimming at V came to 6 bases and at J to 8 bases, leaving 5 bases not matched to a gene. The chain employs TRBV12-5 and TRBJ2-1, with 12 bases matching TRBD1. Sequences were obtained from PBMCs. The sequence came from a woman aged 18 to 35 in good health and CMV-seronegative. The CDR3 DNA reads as TGTGCTAGTGGCCCGGGACAGGGGGCTCATGAGCAGTTCTTC. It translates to CASGPGQGAHEQFF. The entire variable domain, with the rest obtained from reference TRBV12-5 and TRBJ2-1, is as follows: DARVTQTPRHKVTEMGQEVTMRCQPILGHNTVFWYRQTMMQGLELLAYFRNRAPLDDSGMPKDRFSAEMPDATLATLKIQPSEPRDSAVYFCASGPGQGAHEQFFGPGTRLTVL.